This TCR beta chain was obtained from a study of blood T cell repertoires in COVID-19. Background on the study: Material from acute and convalescent COVID-19 was sourced from the United States, Italy and Spain.

Trimming shortened V by 4 bases and J by 7 bases, and 11 bases separated the two germline ends. This CDR3 is 13 amino acids long. Germline CDR1 reads MGHRA; CDR2 reads YSYEKL. TCRdb keeps only in-frame clones here, not all; method: immunoSEQ multiplex PCR. Counted here are around 200,000 clones, around 85% occurring once; the ten biggest clones make up approximately 9.9%. The rearrangement uses TRBV4-1 and TRBJ2-1, with D perhaps TRBD2 (5 bases). The sequenced material came from peripheral blood. The sequence came from a human donor with active or convalescent COVID-19. The donor label of this sample is uncertain. The CDR3 loop reads CASSPLEGNEQFF. The DNA for the CDR3 is TGCGCCAGCAGCCCCCTAGAGGGAAATGAGCAGTTCTTC.